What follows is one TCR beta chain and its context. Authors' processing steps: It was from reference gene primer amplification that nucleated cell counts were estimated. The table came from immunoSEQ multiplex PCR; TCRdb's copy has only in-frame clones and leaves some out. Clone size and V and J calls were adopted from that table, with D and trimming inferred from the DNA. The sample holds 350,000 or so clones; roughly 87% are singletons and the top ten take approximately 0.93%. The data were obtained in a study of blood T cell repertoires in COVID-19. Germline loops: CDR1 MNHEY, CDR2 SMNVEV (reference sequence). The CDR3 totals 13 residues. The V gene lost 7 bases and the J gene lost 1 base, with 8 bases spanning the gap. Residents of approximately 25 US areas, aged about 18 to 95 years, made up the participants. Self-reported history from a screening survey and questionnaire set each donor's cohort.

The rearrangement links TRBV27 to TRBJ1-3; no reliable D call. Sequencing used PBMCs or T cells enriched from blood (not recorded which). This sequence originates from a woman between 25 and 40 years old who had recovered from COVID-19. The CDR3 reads CASKSPSGNTIYF. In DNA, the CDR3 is TGTGCCAGCAAATCCCCGTCTGGAAACACCATATATTTT.